This T cell receptor (beta chain) was identified in a study of technical replicates of blood from a few donors listed by TCRdb under 2017. Trimming removed 6 bases from V and 8 bases from J, leaving 16 bases between the germline ends. From the cysteine up to the phenylalanine, the CDR3 has a length of 12 residues. Just the 36-base CDR3 DNA is kept, in frame starting at base 1. CDR1 SQVTM and CDR2 ANQGSEA are derived from the germline V gene. Library generation was performed with the immunoSEQ multiplex PCR assay. The table comes from immuneACCESS by way of TCRdb, which keeps in-frame sequences with V and J called. Part of the clones is missing from these tables; in studies checked, under half for an unresolved V gene and the rest for unknown reasons. In this sample the table shows some 70,000 clones, approximately 89% of which occur a single time. The top ten clones comprise approximately 4.8% of the sample.

As for this clone: Its antigen remains unidentified. No much larger clone is present one base from it, and per-base qualities are unavailable.

The chain was built from TRBV29-1 and TRBJ1-2; there is no confident call for the D gene. This clonotype was sampled from a human donor in good health. Some clones in this sample may be carry-over from other donors' samples. The sequencing sample was made of PBMCs. Here the CDR3 is given as CSVANGPDGYTF. At the DNA level, the sequence is TGCAGCGTGGCTAATGGGCCCGACGGCTACACCTTC. When the CDR3 is completed using the reference TRBV29-1 and TRBJ1-2 genes on either side, the full variable domain is SAVISQKPSRDICQRGTSLTIQCQVDSQVTMMFWYRQQPGQSLTLIATANQGSEATYESGFVIDKFPISRPNLTFSTLTVSNMSPEDSSIYLCSVANGPDGYTFGSGTRLTVV.